The entry below gives a single T cell receptor beta chain sequence along with its context. The target antigen is unknown. This entry is derived from a study of beta chain features in type 1 diabetes. Trimming removed 2 bases from V and 2 bases from J; junction bases left unmatched: 10. Germline V gives CDR1 SGHTA, CDR2 FQGNSA. The CDR3 sequence is 18 residues long. Study findings and constraints: Moderate but significant shortening of TCRB CDR3s was recorded in all four CD4+ subsets from Type 1 diabetes patients.

Every isolated RNA sample was fully reverse transcribed, so sequencing captured expressed TCRB transcripts. Profiled with immunoSEQ multiplex PCR; TCRdb holds only in-frame clones, not every one. The sample lists 10,000 to 15,000 clones, more than 40% occurring once. J is TRBJ2-1 and V is TRBV7-2; 9 bases are a match to TRBD2. The source of this sequence is a man aged 18 to 29 in good health. The sequenced sample was stem cell memory CD4+ T cells from blood. The CDR3: CASSLIQASGVTYNEQFF. CDR3 DNA: TGTGCCAGCAGCTTAATTCAGGCTAGCGGGGTTACCTACAATGAGCAGTTCTTC.